The rows below give T cell receptor beta chains drawn from one sample of a study of Tregs in tolerant kidney transplant recipients. Clones were read by immunoSEQ multiplex PCR, and TCRdb kept only the in-frame ones, dropping some. Here the sample spans more than 90,000 clones, 85% to 95% being singletons. The sample comprised CD4+ T cells from blood. The source of these receptors is a human donor in good health. The CDR3 runs from the conserved cysteine through the conserved F or W. A D gene is named only where the DNA matches it firmly. Rows give clone size only sometimes, using once, few, many, or a class for an expanded clone.

TRBJ2-7 | NA | NA | TRBV11-2 | CASSFSGDPLEQYF | TGTGCCAGCAGCTTTAGCGGAGACCCCCTCGAGCAGTACTTC
TRBJ1-3 | NA | NA | TRBV12-5 | CASGLTTPSSGNTIYF | TGTGCTAGTGGTTTGACAACCCCTAGCTCTGGAAACACCATATATTTT
TRBJ2-5 | NA | once | TRBV7-2 | CASSTGQISLQLSPQYF | TGTGCCAGCAGCACCGGTCAAATTTCTTTACAACTCAGTCCCCAGTACTTC
TRBJ2-5 | TRBD2 | NA | TRBV5-3 | CARSLMWRETETQYF | TGTGCCAGAAGCTTAATGTGGCGGGAGACAGAGACCCAGTACTTC
TRBJ1-6 | TRBD1 | NA | TRBV6-6 | CASSDRGANSALHF | TGTGCCAGCAGTGACAGGGGCGCAAATTCAGCCCTCCACTTT
TRBJ2-7 | NA | NA | TRBV6-1 | CASSGKGYEQYF | TGTGCCAGCAGCGGCAAGGGTTACGAGCAGTACTTC
TRBJ2-1 | NA | NA | TRBV9 | CASSANSVNEQFF | TGTGCCAGCAGCGCAAATAGCGTCAATGAGCAGTTCTTC
TRBJ2-3 | NA | NA | TRBV5-1 | CASSFWRGRGNTDTQYF | TGCGCCAGCAGCTTCTGGAGGGGGCGGGGCAACACAGATACGCAGTATTTT
TRBJ2-6 | NA | NA | TRBV29-1 | CSVEGRAGKPLGANVLTF | TGCAGCGTTGAAGGGAGGGCAGGGAAGCCACTTGGGGCCAACGTCCTGACTTTC
TRBJ2-1 | TRBD2 | once | TRBV10-3 | CAISDPYRGGNNEQFF | TGTGCCATCAGTGACCCCTACCGGGGGGGCAACAATGAGCAGTTCTTC
TRBJ2-7 | NA | NA | TRBV30 | CAWSVRRLSYEQYF | TGTGCCTGGAGTGTTCGTCGTCTCTCCTACGAGCAGTACTTC
TRBJ2-7 | NA | once | TRBV20-1 | CSARGRREQYF | TGCAGTGCTAGAGGCCGTCGGGAGCAGTACTTC
TRBJ2-3 | NA | NA | TRBV7-2 | CASSLVGGPSTDTQYF | TGTGCCAGCAGCTTAGTAGGGGGGCCTAGCACAGATACGCAGTATTTT
TRBJ2-7 | NA | once | TRBV4-2 | CASSQDWGGPYEQYF | TGTGCCAGCAGCCAAGATTGGGGCGGGCCCTACGAGCAGTACTTC
TRBJ2-5 | TRBD2 | NA | TRBV7-6 | CASSLVAGGPVQETQYF | TGTGCCAGCAGCTTAGTAGCGGGAGGGCCGGTCCAAGAGACCCAGTACTTC
TRBJ1-1 | NA | NA | TRBV6-1 | CASSEVSVGFNTEAFF | TGTGCCAGCAGTGAAGTCTCAGTGGGGTTTAACACTGAAGCTTTCTTT
TRBJ2-1 | TRBD2 | once | TRBV9 | CASEPIAGDYNEQFF | TGTGCCAGCGAACCAATAGCGGGGGATTACAATGAGCAGTTCTTC
TRBJ1-1 | TRBD1 | NA | TRBV11-1 | CASSSDRVGAFF | TGTGCCAGCAGCTCCGACAGGGTGGGAGCTTTCTTT
TRBJ2-1 | TRBD2 | NA | TRBV19 | CASSIELAGVSYNEQFF | TGTGCCAGTAGTATAGAGCTGGCGGGGGTATCCTACAATGAGCAGTTCTTC
TRBJ2-3 | NA | NA | TRBV18 | CASSLEQGRVADTQYF | TGTGCCAGCTCACTCGAACAGGGGAGGGTGGCAGATACGCAGTATTTT
TRBJ1-2 | NA | few | TRBV10-3 | CAISESAVPVGYTF | TGTGCCATCAGTGAGTCTGCAGTCCCAGTAGGCTACACCTTC
TRBJ2-2 | TRBD1 | NA | TRBV5-1 | CASSLGTQGARTGELFF | TGCGCCAGCAGCTTAGGGACGCAGGGGGCGCGGACCGGGGAGCTGTTTTTT
TRBJ2-5 | NA | NA | TRBV6-5 | CASSYNLATQETQYF | TGTGCCAGCAGTTACAATCTAGCGACACAAGAGACCCAGTACTTC
TRBJ1-2 | NA | NA | TRBV4-1 | CASSQDRIGRVGTF | TGCGCCAGCAGCCAAGATAGAATTGGCAGGGTGGGCACCTTC
TRBJ2-4 | NA | NA | TRBV2 | CASSQEGGRNIQYF | TGTGCCAGCAGTCAGGAGGGGGGCCGGAACATTCAGTACTTC
TRBJ2-2 | NA | NA | TRBV29-1 | CSVEGGTGELFF | TGCAGCGTTGAAGGGGGCACCGGGGAGCTGTTTTTT
TRBJ1-2 | TRBD1 | once | TRBV12-5 | CASGLVLRQGNYGYTF | TGTGCTAGTGGTTTGGTACTGAGACAGGGTAACTATGGCTACACCTTC
TRBJ2-5 | NA | few | TRBV5-6 | CASSLVSVEETQYF | TGTGCCAGCAGCTTGGTGTCAGTGGAAGAGACCCAGTACTTC
TRBJ2-3 | NA | NA | TRBV5-1 | CASSLGQADTQYF | TGCGCCAGCAGCCTGGGACAAGCAGATACGCAGTATTTT
TRBJ2-3 | NA | NA | TRBV5-4 | CASSLDTDTQYF | TGTGCCAGCAGCTTGGACACAGATACGCAGTATTTT
TRBJ2-7 | NA | NA | TRBV18 | CASSPRDNGEQYF | TGTGCCAGCTCACCAAGGGACAATGGGGAGCAGTACTTC
TRBJ1-5 | NA | NA | TRBV6-1 | CASTEGWVGQPQHF | TGTGCCAGCACCGAGGGTTGGGTTGGTCAGCCCCAGCATTTT
TRBJ2-2 | TRBD1 | NA | TRBV5-1 | CASSDPGQGTGELFF | TGCGCCAGCAGTGATCCGGGACAGGGAACCGGGGAGCTGTTTTTT
TRBJ1-1 | TRBD1 | NA | TRBV27 | CASSLDRANTEAFF | TGTGCCAGCAGTCTGGACAGGGCGAACACTGAAGCTTTCTTT
TRBJ1-3 | TRBD1 | NA | TRBV9 | CASSTDRDGNTIYF | TGTGCCAGCAGTACGGACAGGGATGGAAACACCATATATTTT
TRBJ1-1 | NA | NA | TRBV2 | CASSGYGGETEAFF | TGTGCCAGCAGCGGTTACGGGGGAGAAACTGAAGCTTTCTTT
TRBJ2-1 | NA | NA | TRBV29-1 | CSVPGVVNEQFF | TGCAGCGTGCCGGGGGTCGTCAATGAGCAGTTCTTC
TRBJ2-3 | TRBD2 | NA | TRBV6-5 | CASSYSGGPNTQYF | TGTGCCAGCAGTTATAGCGGGGGCCCGAATACGCAGTATTTT
TRBJ2-7 | NA | once | TRBV28 | CASSSGLTPPYEQYF | TGTGCCAGCAGTTCAGGGCTTACACCGCCCTACGAGCAGTACTTC
TRBJ2-1 | TRBD1 | NA | TRBV5-1 | CASSPGQPYNEQFF | TGCGCCAGCAGCCCGGGACAGCCCTACAATGAGCAGTTCTTC
TRBJ2-5 | NA | NA | TRBV25-1 | CASSPLGTIQETQYF | TGTGCCAGCAGTCCCCTGGGTACTATCCAAGAGACCCAGTACTTC
TRBJ1-2 | TRBD1 | NA | TRBV10-3 | CAISDPGQAPGYTF | TGTGCCATCAGTGACCCCGGACAGGCTCCAGGCTACACCTTC
TRBJ2-7 | TRBD2 | NA | TRBV5-1 | CASSPRTSGTYEQYF | TGCGCCAGCAGCCCTAGGACTAGCGGTACCTACGAGCAGTACTTC
TRBJ2-1 | NA | NA | TRBV11-2 | CASSWLGGREQFF | TGTGCCAGCAGCTGGCTAGGGGGACGTGAGCAGTTCTTC
TRBJ2-7 | TRBD1 | NA | TRBV18 | CASSPLPTGAYEQYF | TGTGCCAGCTCACCACTTCCAACAGGGGCCTACGAGCAGTACTTC
TRBJ1-3 | NA | NA | TRBV5-6 | CASSLGQISGNTIYF | TGTGCCAGCAGCTTGGGTCAGATCTCTGGAAACACCATATATTTT
TRBJ2-7 | NA | NA | TRBV18 | CASSPPLLGTEQYF | TGTGCCAGCTCCCCCCCCTTGCTAGGGACCGAGCAGTACTTC